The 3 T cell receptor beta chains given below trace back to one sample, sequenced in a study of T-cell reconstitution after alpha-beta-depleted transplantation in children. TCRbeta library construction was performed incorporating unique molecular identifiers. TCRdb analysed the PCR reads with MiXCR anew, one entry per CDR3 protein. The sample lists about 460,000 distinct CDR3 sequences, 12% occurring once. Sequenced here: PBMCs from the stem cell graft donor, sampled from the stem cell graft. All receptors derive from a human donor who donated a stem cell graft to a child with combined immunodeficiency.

The CDR3 bases are TGTGCCAGCAGCCCCTTAGCTTATGGCTCTGGGGCCAACGTCCTGACTTTC. It specifies CASSPLAYGSGANVLTF. This chain links TRBV7-3 with TRBJ2-6; D not resolved. V was pared by 5 bases and J by 0 bases, with 14 bases between. From germline, CDR1 is SGHTA and CDR2 FQGTGA. CDR3 length: 17 amino acids.

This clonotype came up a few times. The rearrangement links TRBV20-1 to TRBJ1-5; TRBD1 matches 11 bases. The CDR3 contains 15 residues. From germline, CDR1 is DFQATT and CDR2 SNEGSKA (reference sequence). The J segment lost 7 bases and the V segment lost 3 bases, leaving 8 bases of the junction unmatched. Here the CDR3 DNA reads TGCAGTGCTAGCCCCAGGACAGGGGGCGAACAGCCCCAGCATTTT. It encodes CSASPRTGGEQPQHF.

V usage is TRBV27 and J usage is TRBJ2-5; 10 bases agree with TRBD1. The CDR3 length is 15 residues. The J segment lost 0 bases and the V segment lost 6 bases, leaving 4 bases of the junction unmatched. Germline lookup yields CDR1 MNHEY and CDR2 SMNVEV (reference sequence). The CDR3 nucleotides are TGTGCCAGCAGCCGGACAGGGGGGGACCAAGAGACCCAGTACTTC. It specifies CASSRTGGDQETQYF.